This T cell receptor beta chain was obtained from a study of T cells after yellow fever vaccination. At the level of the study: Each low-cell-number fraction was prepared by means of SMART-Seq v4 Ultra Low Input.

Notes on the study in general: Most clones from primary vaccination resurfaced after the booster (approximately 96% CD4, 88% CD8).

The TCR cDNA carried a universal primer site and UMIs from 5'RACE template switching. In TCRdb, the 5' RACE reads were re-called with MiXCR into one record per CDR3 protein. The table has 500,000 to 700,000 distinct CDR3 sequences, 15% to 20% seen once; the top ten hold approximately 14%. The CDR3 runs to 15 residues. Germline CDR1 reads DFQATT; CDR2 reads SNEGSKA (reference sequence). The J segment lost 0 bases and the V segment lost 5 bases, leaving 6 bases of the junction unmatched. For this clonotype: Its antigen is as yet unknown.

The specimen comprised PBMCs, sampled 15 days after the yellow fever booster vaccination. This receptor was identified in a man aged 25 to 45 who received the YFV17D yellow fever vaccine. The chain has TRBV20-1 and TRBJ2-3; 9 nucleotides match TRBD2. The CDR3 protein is CSAGSTSGSTDTQYF. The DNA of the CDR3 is TGCAGTGCTGGCTCGACTAGCGGAAGCACAGATACGCAGTATTTT.